This T cell receptor (beta chain) was found in a study of T-cell reconstitution after alpha-beta-depleted transplantation in children. The germline V gene has CDR1 ENHRY and CDR2 SYGVKD. V was clipped by 5 bases and J by 1 base, with 12 bases between them. The CDR3 has 16 residues. Unique molecular identifiers were incorporated during preparation of the TCRbeta library. TCRdb ran MiXCR on the PCR reads and lists one entry per CDR3 protein. The sample carries under 850,000 distinct CDR3 sequences, roughly 13% recorded once. General observations from the study: Several hundred graft clones that had expanded were reportedly the source of alpha-beta T cells about two months after transplant. High day-60 TCRbeta diversity in some patients came from surviving recipient T cells and thymic progenitors. One year post-transplant, T-cell counts and diversity were largely derived from T cells produced anew.

Points on this clonotype: Its specificity is unknown.

This material consisted of PBMCs, taken before TCRalphabeta/CD19-depleted stem cell transplant. This TCR was sampled from a girl aged 2-9 years with congenital amegakaryocytic thrombocytopenia, due to receive a stem cell transplant. The chain couples TRBV10-3 to TRBJ2-6; tentatively, D is TRBD1 (5 bases). CDR3 residues: CAISPVGDSGANVLTF. The CDR3 nucleotides read TGTGCCATCAGTCCCGTAGGGGATTCTGGGGCCAACGTCCTGACTTTC.